This T cell receptor (beta chain) was sequenced for a study of cytomegalovirus exposure and HLA in healthy donors. Points from the study as a whole: In a later analysis, TCR beta V- and J-gene trimming showed a link to a missense DCLRE1C variant.

There are a few counts of this clone. No antigen is known for it. The PCR used 60 Vbeta and 13 Jbeta primers. Some clones are missing from TCRdb's copy, which holds only in-frame ones; the method was immunoSEQ multiplex PCR. The sample holds 170,000 or so clones; less than 90% are singletons and the top ten take around 1.9%. V lost 1 base to trimming and J lost 0 bases; unmatched junction nucleotides: 11. The CDR3 runs 18 residues. Germline V gene lookup returns CDR1 SEHNR and CDR2 FQNEAQ (reference sequence). This chain links TRBV7-9 with TRBJ1-1; 7 bases fit TRBD1. This receptor was identified in a young man in good health and CMV-seronegative. Sequenced sample: PBMCs. Here the CDR3 DNA reads TGTGCCAGCAGCTTAGGGTCACTACAGGGGTCCATGAACACTGAAGCTTTCTTT. Translation: CASSLGSLQGSMNTEAFF.